This record looks at one TCR beta chain sequence and its context. The V segment lost 6 bases and the J segment 3 bases; nucleotides outside the gene matches: 9. The CDR3 sequence is 15 residues long. The germline CDR1 and CDR2 sequences are SNHLY and FYNNEI. PCR employed 60 Vbeta and 13 Jbeta primers. TCRdb keeps only in-frame clones here, not all; method: immunoSEQ multiplex PCR. The sample has about 100,000 clones, around 80% seen once. The data originate from a study of cytomegalovirus exposure and HLA in healthy donors. Input material: PBMCs. The V gene is TRBV2, the J gene TRBJ2-3, with TRBD1 identical over 7 bases. This TCR derives from a male donor in good health and CMV-seropositive. CDR3 region: CASSPDRDVTDTQYF. The CDR3 region has the DNA TGTGCCAGCAGCCCTGACAGGGACGTGACAGATACGCAGTATTTT.